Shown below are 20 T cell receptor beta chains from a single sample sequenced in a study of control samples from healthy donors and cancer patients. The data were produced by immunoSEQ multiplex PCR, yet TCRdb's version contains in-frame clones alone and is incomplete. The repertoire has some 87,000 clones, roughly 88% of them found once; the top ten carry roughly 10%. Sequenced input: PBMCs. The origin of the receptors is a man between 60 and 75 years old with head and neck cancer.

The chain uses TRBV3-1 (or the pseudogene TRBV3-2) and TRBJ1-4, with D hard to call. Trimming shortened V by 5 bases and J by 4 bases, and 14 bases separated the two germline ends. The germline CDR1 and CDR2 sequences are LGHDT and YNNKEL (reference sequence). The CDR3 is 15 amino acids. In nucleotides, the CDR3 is TGTGCCAGCAGCTATCGACCGGTGGGTAATGAAAAACTGTTTTTT. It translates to CASSYRPVGNEKLFF.

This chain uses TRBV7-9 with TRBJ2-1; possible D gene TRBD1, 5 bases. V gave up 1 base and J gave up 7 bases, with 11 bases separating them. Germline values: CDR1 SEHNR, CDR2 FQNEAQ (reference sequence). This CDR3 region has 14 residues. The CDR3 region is CASSLVQGRNEQFF. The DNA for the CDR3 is TGTGCCAGCAGCTTAGTGCAGGGTCGGAATGAGCAGTTCTTC.

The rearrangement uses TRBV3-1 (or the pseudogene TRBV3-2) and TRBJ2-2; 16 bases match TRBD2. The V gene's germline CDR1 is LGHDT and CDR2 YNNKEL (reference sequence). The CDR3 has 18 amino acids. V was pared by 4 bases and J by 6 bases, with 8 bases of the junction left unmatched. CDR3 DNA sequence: TGTGCCAGCAGCCGCCAGGGACTAGCGGGAGGGCTCGCCGGGGAGCTGTTTTTT. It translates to CASSRQGLAGGLAGELFF.

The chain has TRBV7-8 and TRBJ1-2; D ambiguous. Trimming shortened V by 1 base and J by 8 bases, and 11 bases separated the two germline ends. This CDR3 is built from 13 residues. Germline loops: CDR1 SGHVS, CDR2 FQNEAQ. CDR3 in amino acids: CASSLDLGGGYTF. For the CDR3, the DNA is TGTGCCAGCAGCTTAGATCTGGGCGGAGGCTACACCTTC. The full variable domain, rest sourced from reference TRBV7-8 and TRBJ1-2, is GAGVSQSPRYKVAKRGQDVALRCDPISGHVSLFWYQQALGQGPEFLTYFQNEAQLDKSGLPSDRFFAERPEGSVSTLKIQRTQQEDSAVYLCASSLDLGGGYTFGSGTRLTVV.

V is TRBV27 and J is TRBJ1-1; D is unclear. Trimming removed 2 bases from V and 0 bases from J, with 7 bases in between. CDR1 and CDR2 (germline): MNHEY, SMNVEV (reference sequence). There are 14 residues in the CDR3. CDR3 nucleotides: TGTGCCAGCAGTTTAGGGGTGATGAACACTGAAGCTTTCTTT. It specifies CASSLGVMNTEAFF.

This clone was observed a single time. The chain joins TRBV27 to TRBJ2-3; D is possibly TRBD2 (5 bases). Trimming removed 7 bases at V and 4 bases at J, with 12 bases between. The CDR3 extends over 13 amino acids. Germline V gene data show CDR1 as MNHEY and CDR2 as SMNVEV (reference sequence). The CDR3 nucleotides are TGTGCCAGCACTAGAGGGCCGGCAGATACGCAGTATTTT. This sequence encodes CASTRGPADTQYF.

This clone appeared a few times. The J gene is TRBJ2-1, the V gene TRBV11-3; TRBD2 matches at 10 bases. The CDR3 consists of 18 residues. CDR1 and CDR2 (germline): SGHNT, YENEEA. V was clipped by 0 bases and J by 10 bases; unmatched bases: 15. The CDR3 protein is CASSLDQGGSSGRSEQFF. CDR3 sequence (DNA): TGTGCCAGCAGCTTAGATCAAGGAGGGTCTAGCGGGAGAAGCGAGCAGTTCTTC. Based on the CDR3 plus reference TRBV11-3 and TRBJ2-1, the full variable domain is EAGVVQSPRYKIIEKKQPVAFWCNPISGHNTLYWYLQNLGQGPELLIRYENEEAVDDSQLPKDRFSAERLKGVDSTLKIQPAELGDSAVYLCASSLDQGGSSGRSEQFFGPGTRLTVL.

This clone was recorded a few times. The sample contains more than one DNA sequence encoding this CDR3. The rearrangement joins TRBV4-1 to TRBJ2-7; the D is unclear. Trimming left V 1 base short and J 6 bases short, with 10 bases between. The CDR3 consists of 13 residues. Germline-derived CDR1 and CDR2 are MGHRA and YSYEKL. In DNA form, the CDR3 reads TGCGCCAGCAGCCAAGTGAGATGGTCCGAGCAGTACTTC. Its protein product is CASSQVRWSEQYF.

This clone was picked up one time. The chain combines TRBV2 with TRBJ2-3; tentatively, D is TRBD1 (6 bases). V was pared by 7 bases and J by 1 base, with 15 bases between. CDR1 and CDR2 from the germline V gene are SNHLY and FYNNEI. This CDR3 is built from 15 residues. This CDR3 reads CASKRTDSGTDTQYF. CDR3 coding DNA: TGTGCCAGCAAGAGGACAGACTCCGGCACAGATACGCAGTATTTT.

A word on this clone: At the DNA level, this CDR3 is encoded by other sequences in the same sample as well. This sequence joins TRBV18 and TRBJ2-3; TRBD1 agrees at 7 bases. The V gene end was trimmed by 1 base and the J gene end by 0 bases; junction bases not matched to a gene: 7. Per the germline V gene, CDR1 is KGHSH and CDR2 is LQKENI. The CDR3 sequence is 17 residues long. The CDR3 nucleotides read TGTGCCAGCTCACCACGACAGGGAAGCGGTAGCACAGATACGCAGTATTTT. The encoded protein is CASSPRQGSGSTDTQYF. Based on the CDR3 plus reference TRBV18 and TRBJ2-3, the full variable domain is NAGVMQNPRHLVRRRGQEARLRCSPMKGHSHVYWYRQLPEEGLKFMVYLQKENIIDESGMPKERFSAEFPKEGPSILRIQQVVRGDSAAYFCASSPRQGSGSTDTQYFGPGTRLTVL.

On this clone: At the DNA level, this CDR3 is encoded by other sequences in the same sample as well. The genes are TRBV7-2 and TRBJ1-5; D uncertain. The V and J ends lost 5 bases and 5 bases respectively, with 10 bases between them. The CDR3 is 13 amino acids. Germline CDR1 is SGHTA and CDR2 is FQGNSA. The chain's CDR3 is CASSLWRDQPQHF. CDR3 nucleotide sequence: TGTGCCAGCAGCCTTTGGCGGGATCAGCCCCAGCATTTT.

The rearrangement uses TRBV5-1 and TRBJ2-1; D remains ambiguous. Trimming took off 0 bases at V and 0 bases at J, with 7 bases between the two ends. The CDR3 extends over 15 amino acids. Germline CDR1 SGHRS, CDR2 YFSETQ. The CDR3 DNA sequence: TGCGCCAGCAGCTTGGACAAGAGCTCCTACAATGAGCAGTTCTTC. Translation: CASSLDKSSYNEQFF. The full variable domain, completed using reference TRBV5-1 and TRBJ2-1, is KAGVTQTPRYLIKTRGQQVTLSCSPISGHRSVSWYQQTPGQGLQFLFEYFSETQRNKGNFPGRFSGRQFSNSRSEMNVSTLELGDSALYLCASSLDKSSYNEQFFGPGTRLTVL.

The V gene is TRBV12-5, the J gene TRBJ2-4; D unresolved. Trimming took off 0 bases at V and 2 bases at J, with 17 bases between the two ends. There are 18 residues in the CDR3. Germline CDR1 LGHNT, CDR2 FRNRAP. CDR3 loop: CASGLVRPGGFSKNIQYF. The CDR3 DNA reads TGTGCTAGTGGTTTGGTACGTCCAGGTGGATTTTCCAAAAACATTCAGTACTTC. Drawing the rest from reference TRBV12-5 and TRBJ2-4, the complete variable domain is DARVTQTPRHKVTEMGQEVTMRCQPILGHNTVFWYRQTMMQGLELLAYFRNRAPLDDSGMPKDRFSAEMPDATLATLKIQPSEPRDSAVYFCASGLVRPGGFSKNIQYFGAGTRLSVL.

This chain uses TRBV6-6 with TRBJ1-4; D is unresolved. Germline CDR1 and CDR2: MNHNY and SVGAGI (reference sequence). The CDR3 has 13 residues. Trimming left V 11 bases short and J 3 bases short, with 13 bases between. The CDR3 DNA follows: TGTGCCGGAGCCGAGTGGGCTAATGAAAAACTGTTTTTT. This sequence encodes CAGAEWANEKLFF.

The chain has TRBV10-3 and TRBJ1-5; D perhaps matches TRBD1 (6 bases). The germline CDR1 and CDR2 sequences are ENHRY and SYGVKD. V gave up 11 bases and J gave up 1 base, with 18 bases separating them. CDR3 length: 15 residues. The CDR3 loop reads CAPQVPGQSNQPQHF. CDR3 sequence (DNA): TGTGCCCCGCAGGTTCCGGGACAAAGCAATCAGCCCCAGCATTTT.

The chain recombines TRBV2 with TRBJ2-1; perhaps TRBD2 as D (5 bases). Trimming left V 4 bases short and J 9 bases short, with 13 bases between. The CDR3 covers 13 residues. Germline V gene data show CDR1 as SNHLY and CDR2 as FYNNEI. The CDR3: CASSVTSRGEQFF. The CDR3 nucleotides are TGTGCCAGCAGTGTCACTAGTCGGGGTGAGCAGTTCTTC.

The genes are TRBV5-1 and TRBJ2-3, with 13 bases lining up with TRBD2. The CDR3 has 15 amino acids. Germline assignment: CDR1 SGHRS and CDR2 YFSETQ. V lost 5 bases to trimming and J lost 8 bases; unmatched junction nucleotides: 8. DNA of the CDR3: TGCGCCAGCAGAGAGGGACTAGCGGGAAGAGGTACGCAGTATTTT. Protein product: CASREGLAGRGTQYF.

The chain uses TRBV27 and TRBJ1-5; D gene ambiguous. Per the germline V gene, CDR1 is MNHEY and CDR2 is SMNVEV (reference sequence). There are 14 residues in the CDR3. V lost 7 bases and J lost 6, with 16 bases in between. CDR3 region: CASTPHGVGQPQHF. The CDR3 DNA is TGTGCCAGCACTCCCCACGGGGTGGGTCAGCCCCAGCATTTT.

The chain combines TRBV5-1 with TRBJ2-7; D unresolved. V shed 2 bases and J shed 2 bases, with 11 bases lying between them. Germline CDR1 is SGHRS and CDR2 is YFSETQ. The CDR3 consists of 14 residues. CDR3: CASSFNQVAYEQYF. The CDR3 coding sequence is TGCGCCAGCAGCTTTAATCAAGTTGCCTACGAGCAGTACTTC. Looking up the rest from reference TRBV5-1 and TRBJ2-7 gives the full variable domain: KAGVTQTPRYLIKTRGQQVTLSCSPISGHRSVSWYQQTPGQGLQFLFEYFSETQRNKGNFPGRFSGRQFSNSRSEMNVSTLELGDSALYLCASSFNQVAYEQYFGPGTRLTVT.

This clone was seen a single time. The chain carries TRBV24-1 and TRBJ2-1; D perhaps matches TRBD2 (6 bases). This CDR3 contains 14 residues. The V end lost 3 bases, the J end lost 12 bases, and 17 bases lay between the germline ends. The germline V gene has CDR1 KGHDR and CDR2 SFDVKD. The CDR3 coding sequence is TGTGCCACCAGTGATCCCGCGGGATCGCGGGGGCAGTTCTTC. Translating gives CATSDPAGSRGQFF.